This T cell receptor (beta chain) derives from a study of blood T cells in healthy people across ages. Primed by a sample-barcoded 5' primer and a J-beta primer mix, a second PCR proceeded for roughly 6 to 12 cycles. TCRdb processed the 5' RACE reads anew with MiXCR; each CDR3 protein has one entry. The table shows 500,000 to 700,000 distinct CDR3 sequences, with approximately 30% occurring only once. V lost 3 bases, J lost 1 base, and 8 bases lay in between. CDR3 size: 13 residues. Germline V lookup: CDR1 GTSNPN, CDR2 SVGIG (reference sequence). The chain couples TRBV30 to TRBJ2-3, with a weak D call TRBD2 (6 bases). This TCR was recovered from an elderly woman in good health. Material: blood. The CDR3 DNA reads as TGTGCCTGGAGCTCTAGCGGCACAGATACGCAGTATTTT. This encodes CAWSSSGTDTQYF.